This passage covers 7 T cell receptor beta chains from one sample sequenced in a study of shared clonotypes between healthy human individuals. This table comes from immunoSEQ multiplex PCR, and its TCRdb copy is limited to in-frame clones, with some not included. The table includes around 500,000 clones, over 65% detected once. The sample consisted of PBMCs. The receptors were sampled from a woman aged 35 to 49 in good health. Some clones in this sample may be carry-over from other donors' samples.

This sequence joins TRBV7-3 and TRBJ2-2; D unclear. This CDR3 is built from 14 residues. Germline V lookup: CDR1 SGHTA, CDR2 FQGTGA. Between the trimmed V and J ends, which lost 1 base and 1 base, there was a span of 4 bases. CDR3 amino acids: CASSLIWNTGELFF. The DNA for the CDR3 is TGTGCCAGCAGCTTAATCTGGAACACCGGGGAGCTGTTTTTT. The entire variable domain, with the rest obtained from reference TRBV7-3 and TRBJ2-2, is as follows: GAGVSQTPSNKVTEKGKYVELRCDPISGHTALYWYRQSLGQGPEFLIYFQGTGAADDSGLPNDRFFAVRPEGSVSTLKIQRTERGDSAVYLCASSLIWNTGELFFGEGSRLTVL.

This clone was detected once. This chain links TRBV28 with TRBJ2-5; 7 bases are a match to TRBD2. Germline-derived CDR1 and CDR2 are MDHEN and SYDVKM. CDR3 length: 15 amino acids. V shed 4 bases and J 4 bases; nucleotides not matched to a gene: 9. The CDR3 bases are TGTGCCAGCAGTTCGGCGGGAGCTCTCTCAGAGACCCAGTACTTC. Protein sequence: CASSSAGALSETQYF.

The chain uses TRBV2 and TRBJ2-1; TRBD2 matches 13 bases. The germline V gene encodes CDR1 SNHLY and CDR2 FYNNEI. The CDR3 runs 15 residues. The J segment lost 7 bases and the V segment lost 4 bases, leaving 4 bases of the junction unmatched. CDR3 DNA sequence: TGTGCCAGCAGTGGACTAGCGGGAGGCTGGAATGAGCAGTTCTTC. Translating it yields CASSGLAGGWNEQFF.

The chain employs TRBV9 and TRBJ2-6; 10 bases agree with TRBD2. The germline V gene has CDR1 SGDLS and CDR2 YYNGEE. V dropped 3 bases and J dropped 0; count of bases not matched to a gene: 3. The CDR3 has 17 residues. For the CDR3, the DNA is TGTGCCAGCAGCGCACTAGCGGGACACTCTGGGGCCAACGTCCTGACTTTC. Translation: CASSALAGHSGANVLTF.

This chain joins TRBV2 and TRBJ2-1; 9 nucleotides match TRBD2. This CDR3 has 13 residues. The junction had 1 base not matched to a gene; V was cut back by 7 bases and J by 3 bases. The germline V gene has CDR1 SNHLY and CDR2 FYNNEI. As DNA, the CDR3 is TGTGCCAGCACTAGCGGGAACTACAATGAGCAGTTCTTC. It yields the protein CASTSGNYNEQFF.

In its sample, this clone was seen once. The V gene is TRBV5-1, the J gene TRBJ2-7; 8 bases align to TRBD1. The CDR3 sequence is 13 residues long. The germline CDR1 and CDR2 sequences are SGHRS and YFSETQ. Trimming removed 0 bases from V and 5 bases from J; junction bases left unmatched: 1. CDR3 sequence reads: CASSLAQGDEQYF. The CDR3 coding sequence is TGCGCCAGCAGCTTGGCACAGGGGGACGAGCAGTACTTC.

This CDR3 is CASSKRTSGYQETQYF. The CDR3 DNA is TGTGCCAGCAGCAAGAGGACTAGCGGTTACCAAGAGACCCAGTACTTC. V is TRBV5-4 and J is TRBJ2-5, with 10 bases fitting TRBD2. This CDR3 is built from 16 residues. J lost 0 bases, V lost 4 bases, and 6 bases had no gene match. The germline V gene encodes CDR1 SGHNT and CDR2 YYREEE (reference sequence).